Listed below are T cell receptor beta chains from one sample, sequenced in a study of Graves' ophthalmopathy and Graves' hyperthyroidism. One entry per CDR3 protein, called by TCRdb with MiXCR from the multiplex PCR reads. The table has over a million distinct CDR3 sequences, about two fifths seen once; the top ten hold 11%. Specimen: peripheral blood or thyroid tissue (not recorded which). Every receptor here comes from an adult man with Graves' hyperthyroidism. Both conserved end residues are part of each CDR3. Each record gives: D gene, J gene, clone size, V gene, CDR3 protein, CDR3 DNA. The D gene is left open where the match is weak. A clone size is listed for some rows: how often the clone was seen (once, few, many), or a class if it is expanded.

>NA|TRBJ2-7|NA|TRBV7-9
CASSLETESYEQYF
TGTGCCAGCAGCTTAGAGACAGAGTCCTACGAGCAGTACTTC
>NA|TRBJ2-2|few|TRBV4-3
CASSQDWRNTGELFF
TGCGCCAGCAGCCAAGACTGGAGGAACACCGGGGAGCTGTTTTTT
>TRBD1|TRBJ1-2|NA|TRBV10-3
CASSHQPQGTVNYGYTF
TGTGCCAGCAGCCACCAACCACAGGGGACAGTCAACTATGGCTACACCTTC
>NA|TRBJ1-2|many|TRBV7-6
CASSLVPLDGYTF
TGTGCCAGCAGCTTAGTGCCTCTGGATGGCTACACCTTC
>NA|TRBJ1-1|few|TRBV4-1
CASSRTGGIGSTEAFF
TGCGCCAGCAGCCGCACCGGGGGTATTGGTTCGACTGAAGCTTTCTTT
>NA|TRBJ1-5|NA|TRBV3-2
CASSQVPKDQPQHF
TGTGCCAGCAGCCAAGTCCCCAAAGATCAGCCCCAGCATTTT
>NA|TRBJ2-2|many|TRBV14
CASRHRQNTGELFF
TGTGCCAGCAGACATCGACAGAACACCGGGGAGCTGTTTTTT
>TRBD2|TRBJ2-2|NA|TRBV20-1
CSAIGLAGNTGELFF
TGCAGTGCTATTGGGCTAGCGGGGAACACCGGGGAGCTGTTTTTT
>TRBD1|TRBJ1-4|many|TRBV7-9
CASTGGQGTTNEKLFF
TGTGCCAGCACGGGAGGACAGGGGACTACTAATGAAAAACTGTTTTTT
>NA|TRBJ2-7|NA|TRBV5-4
CASSSTSEQYF
TGTGCCAGCAGCTCTACATCCGAGCAGTACTTC
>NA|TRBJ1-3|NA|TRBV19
CAWSRSHSGNTIYF
TGTGCCTGGAGTAGATCACACTCTGGAAACACCATATATTTT
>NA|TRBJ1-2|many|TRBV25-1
CASSEYDRNYYGYTF
TGTGCCAGCAGTGAATACGACAGAAACTACTATGGCTACACCTTC
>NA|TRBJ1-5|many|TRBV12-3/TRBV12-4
CASSVSGTLSNQPQHF
TGTGCCAGCAGTGTTTCCGGGACCCTTAGCAATCAGCCCCAGCATTTT
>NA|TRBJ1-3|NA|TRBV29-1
CSVEVATYGYTIYF
TGCAGCGTTGAGGTCGCGACCTATGGCTACACCATATATTTT
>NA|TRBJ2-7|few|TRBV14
CASSQGQDSYEQYF
TGTGCCAGCAGCCAAGGGCAGGACTCCTACGAGCAGTACTTC
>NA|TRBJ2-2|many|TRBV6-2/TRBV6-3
CASSYSRPPRELFF
TGTGCCAGCAGTTACTCGCGGCCTCCTCGGGAGCTGTTTTTT
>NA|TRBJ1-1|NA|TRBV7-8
CASNHRNMNTEAFF
TGTGCCAGCAATCACCGGAACATGAACACTGAAGCTTTCTTT
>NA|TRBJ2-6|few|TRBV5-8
CASSLAGRTSGANVLTF
TGTGCCAGCAGCTTGGCTGGTCGGACCTCTGGGGCCAACGTCCTGACTTTC
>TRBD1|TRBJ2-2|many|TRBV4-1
CASSHGTVGELFF
TGCGCCAGCAGCCACGGGACAGTCGGGGAGCTGTTTTTT
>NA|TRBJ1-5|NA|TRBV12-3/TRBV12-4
CASSFLYRSNQPQHF
TGTGCCAGCAGTTTTCTGTACCGAAGCAATCAGCCCCAGCATTTT
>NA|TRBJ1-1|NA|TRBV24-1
CATRAGPENTEAFF
TGTGCCACCAGGGCTGGGCCGGAGAACACTGAAGCTTTCTTT
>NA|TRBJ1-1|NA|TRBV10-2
CASSSAGGNTEAFF
TGTGCCAGCTCATCGGCGGGAGGGAACACTGAAGCTTTCTTT
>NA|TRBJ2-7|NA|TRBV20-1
CSASGARQSYEQYF
TGCAGTGCTAGCGGGGCTAGGCAATCTTACGAGCAGTACTTC
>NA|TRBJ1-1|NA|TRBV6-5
CASSDSLDRNTEAFF
TGTGCCAGCAGTGACTCCCTGGACAGGAACACTGAAGCTTTCTTT
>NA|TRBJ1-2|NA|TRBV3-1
CASSQGWYGYTF
TGTGCCAGCAGCCAAGGGTGGTATGGCTACACCTTC
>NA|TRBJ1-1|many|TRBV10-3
CAISAARDTEAFF
TGTGCCATCAGTGCTGCTAGGGACACTGAAGCTTTCTTT
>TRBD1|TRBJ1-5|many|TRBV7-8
CASGRQGGQPQHF
TGTGCCAGCGGAAGACAGGGAGGTCAGCCCCAGCATTTT
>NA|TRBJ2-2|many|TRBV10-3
CAISESSSANTGELFF
TGTGCCATCAGTGAGTCGAGTTCGGCGAACACCGGGGAGCTGTTTTTT
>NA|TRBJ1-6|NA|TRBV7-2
CASSSTHYNSPLHF
TGTGCCAGCAGCTCGACCCATTATAATTCACCCCTCCACTTT
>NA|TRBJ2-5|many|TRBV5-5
CASSLEGNQETQYF
TGTGCCAGCAGCTTAGAGGGAAACCAAGAGACCCAGTACTTC
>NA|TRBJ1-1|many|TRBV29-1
CSVEGRLNTEAFF
TGCAGCGTCGAGGGACGGTTGAACACTGAAGCTTTCTTT
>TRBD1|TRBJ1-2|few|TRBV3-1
CASSQDSGQGGYGYTF
TGTGCCAGCAGCCAAGATTCAGGACAGGGAGGCTATGGCTACACCTTC
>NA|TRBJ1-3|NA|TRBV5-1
CASSLEAFDIPSGNTIYF
TGCGCCAGCAGCTTGGAGGCCTTTGACATCCCCTCTGGAAACACCATATATTTT
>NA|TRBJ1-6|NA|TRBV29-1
CSLSGPLNSPLHF
TGCAGCTTATCGGGACCCCTCAATTCACCCCTCCACTTT
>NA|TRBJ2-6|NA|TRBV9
CASTSGGRWAGGISGANVLTF
TGTGCCAGCACGTCGGGAGGCCGGTGGGCAGGGGGAATTTCTGGGGCCAACGTCCTGACTTTC
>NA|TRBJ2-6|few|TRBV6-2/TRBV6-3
CASCRGSGANVLTF
TGTGCCAGCTGTAGAGGGAGCGGGGCCAACGTCCTGACTTTC
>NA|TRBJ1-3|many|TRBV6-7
CASSWDGGDSIYF
TGTGCCAGCAGTTGGGACGGGGGAGACAGCATATATTTT